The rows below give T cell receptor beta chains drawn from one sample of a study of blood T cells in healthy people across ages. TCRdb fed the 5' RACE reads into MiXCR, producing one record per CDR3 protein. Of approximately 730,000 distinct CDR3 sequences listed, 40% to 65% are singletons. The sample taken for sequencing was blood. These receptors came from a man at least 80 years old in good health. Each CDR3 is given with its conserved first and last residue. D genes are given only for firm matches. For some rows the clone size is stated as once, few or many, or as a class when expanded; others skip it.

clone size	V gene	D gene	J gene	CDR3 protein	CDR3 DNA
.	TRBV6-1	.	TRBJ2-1	CASSDVSVGVDEQFF	TGTGCCAGCAGTGACGTCTCAGTGGGGGTGGATGAGCAGTTCTTC
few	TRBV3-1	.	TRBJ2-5	CASSQWSQETQYF	TGTGCCAGCAGCCAATGGTCTCAAGAGACCCAGTACTTC
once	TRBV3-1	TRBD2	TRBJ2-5	CASSQISGSGNERYF	TGTGCCAGCAGCCAAATTAGCGGGAGTGGTAATGAGCGGTACTTC
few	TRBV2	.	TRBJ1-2	CASSLRGAVGGYTF	TGTGCCAGCTCCCTTCGGGGGGCGGTTGGAGGCTACACCTTC
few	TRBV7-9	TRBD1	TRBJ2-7	CASKWDRGSYEQYF	TGTGCCAGCAAGTGGGACAGGGGATCCTACGAGCAGTACTTC
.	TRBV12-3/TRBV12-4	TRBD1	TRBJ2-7	CASDRGIDNEQYF	TGTGCCAGCGACAGGGGGATCGACAATGAGCAGTACTTC
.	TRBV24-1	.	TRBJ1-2	CATSDPPGEYGYTF	TGTGCCACCAGTGATCCACCGGGGGAATATGGCTACACCTTC
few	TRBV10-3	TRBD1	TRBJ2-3	CAINLQGGTDTQYF	TGTGCCATCAACCTGCAGGGGGGCACAGATACGCAGTATTTT
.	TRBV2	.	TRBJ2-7	CAHRGWGPQYF	TGTGCCCATCGGGGTTGGGGCCCCCAGTACTTC
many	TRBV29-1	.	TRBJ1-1	CSVGNTEAFF	TGCAGCGTTGGGAACACTGAAGCTTTCTTT
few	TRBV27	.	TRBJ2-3	CASSLWVSDTQYF	TGTGCCAGCAGTTTATGGGTTTCGGATACGCAGTATTTT
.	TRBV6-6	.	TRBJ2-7	CASVRGYEQYF	TGTGCCAGCGTTAGGGGCTACGAGCAGTACTTC
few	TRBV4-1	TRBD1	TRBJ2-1	CASSQGRGQSSYNEQFF	TGCGCCAGCAGCCAAGGTCGGGGACAGAGCTCCTACAATGAGCAGTTCTTC
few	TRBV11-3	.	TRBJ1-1	CASSLDRTEAFF	TGTGCCAGCAGCTTAGATCGCACTGAAGCTTTCTTT
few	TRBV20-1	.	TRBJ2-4	CSAPSEAKNIQYF	TGCAGTGCCCCTTCAGAAGCCAAAAACATTCAGTACTTC
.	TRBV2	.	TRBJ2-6	CASSEWRQAGANVLTF	TGTGCCAGCAGCGAATGGAGACAGGCTGGGGCCAACGTCCTGACTTTC
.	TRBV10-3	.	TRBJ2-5	CAISEVGSSAPSQETQYF	TGTGCCATCAGTGAGGTCGGATCTAGCGCACCCAGCCAAGAGACCCAGTACTTC
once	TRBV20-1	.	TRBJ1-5	CSARDQRSRGHF	TGCAGTGCTAGAGATCAGAGGTCGCGTGGGCATTTT
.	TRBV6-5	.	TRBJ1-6	CATAFRQGSSPLHF	TGTGCCACCGCCTTTCGTCAGGGGAGTTCACCCCTCCACTTT
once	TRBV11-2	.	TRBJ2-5	CASSSRDGEYF	TGTGCCAGCAGCTCCCGGGACGGGGAGTACTTC
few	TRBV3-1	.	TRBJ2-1	CASSQGQLEQFF	TGTGCCAGCAGCCAGGGTCAGCTTGAGCAGTTCTTC